This T cell receptor beta chain was identified in a study of vaccination and CD4 T cells after COVID-19. Treatment described: approximately 11-day PBMC culture with coronavirus spike peptide pools or control peptides (ViraFEST assay). Following culture for about eleven days, CD4+ T cells were isolated by negative selection. With 4 bases clipped from V and 7 bases from J, the junction kept 11 bases outside the gene matches. The CDR3 sequence is 16 residues long. CDR1 is KGHDR, CDR2 SFDVKD, per germline. Cultured CD4+ T-cell DNA underwent Oncomine TCR Beta short-read sequencing. TCRdb processed the PCR reads anew with MiXCR; each CDR3 protein has one entry. The data show roughly 15,000 distinct CDR3 sequences, 50% to 65% seen once. For this clonotype: Its antigen is not known.

This TCR was sampled from a human donor who had recovered from COVID-19. Sequencing used CD4+ T cells from blood, cultured in vitro, obtained before SARS-CoV-2 vaccination. This chain uses TRBV24-1 with TRBJ2-2; 7 nucleotides align to TRBD1. CDR3 bases: TGTGCCACCAGTGAGTCAGGGGAGCGGACAGGCGGGGAGCTGTTTTTT. Translated, it gives CATSESGERTGGELFF.